The 28 T cell receptor beta chains presented below share a single source sample, sequenced in a study of shared clonotypes between healthy human individuals. The method was immunoSEQ multiplex PCR; TCRdb's version includes in-frame clones alone and lacks a portion of them. The table has 500,000 to 550,000 clones, about 96% seen once; the top ten hold 0.05% to 0.07%. The sequenced material came from naive CD4+ T cells sorted from blood. The subset is: CD45RA+ positively selected. The source is a woman aged 25-40 years in good health.

This clone appeared once. The DNA is left out, because the CDR3 cannot be placed on it with certainty; the CDR3 is given as TCRdb lists it. V gene TRBV21-1 combines with J gene TRBJ1-1; the D call TRBD1 from the table was never checked on the DNA. TRBV21-1 is noted as a pseudogene. The CDR3 totals 17 residues, both ends included. The CDR3: CASSPWGQGAMNTEAFF.

This clone was observed a single time. The chain is built from TRBV5-1 and TRBJ2-7; D is ambiguous. Germline-derived CDR1 and CDR2 are SGHRS and YFSETQ. This CDR3 spans 9 amino acids. The ends were cut back, 6 bases at V and 4 bases at J, with 2 bases in the middle. The CDR3: CASIYEQYF. The CDR3 DNA follows: TGCGCCAGCATATACGAGCAGTACTTC.

The chain has TRBV6-5 and TRBJ2-7; 14 bases agree with TRBD2. With 0 bases clipped from V and 5 bases from J, the junction kept 3 bases outside the gene matches. CDR1 is MNHEY, CDR2 SVGAGI, per germline. The length of the CDR3 is 16 residues. The CDR3 DNA reads TGTGCCAGCAGTTACTCGCCGACTAGCGGGAGGGACGAGCAGTACTTC. Amino acids: CASSYSPTSGRDEQYF.

The gene calls are TRBV19 and TRBJ2-7; D gene unclear. V lost 1 base and J 2 bases, leaving 9 bases between the germline ends. Germline lookup yields CDR1 LNHDA and CDR2 SQIVND (reference sequence). This CDR3 is built from 14 residues. CDR3 nucleotides: TGTGCCAGTAGTATAGTGCACAGCCCCTACGAGCAGTACTTC. This encodes CASSIVHSPYEQYF.

This sequence joins TRBV4-1 and TRBJ1-4; D might be TRBD1 (5 bases). This CDR3 has 14 amino acids. The germline gives CDR1 MGHRA, CDR2 YSYEKL. V was pared by 1 base and J by 4 bases, with 7 bases between. The CDR3 DNA is TGCGCCAGCAGCCAAGGGGACCTTAATGAAAAACTGTTTTTT. Translation gives CASSQGDLNEKLFF.

The V and J genes are TRBV5-1 and TRBJ2-6; D is perhaps TRBD1 or TRBD2 (5 bases each). The germline V gene encodes CDR1 SGHRS and CDR2 YFSETQ. The ends were cut back, 0 bases at V and 0 bases at J, with 10 bases in the middle. The CDR3 loop spans 17 amino acids. The CDR3 DNA sequence: TGCGCCAGCAGCTTGGAGTGGGACGACTCTGGGGCCAACGTCCTGACTTTC. Protein product: CASSLEWDDSGANVLTF.

The chain employs TRBV21-1 and TRBJ1-4. TRBV21-1 is deemed a pseudogene. The CDR3 runs 15 residues. CDR3 region: CASSKMARGENKLFF. CDR3 DNA sequence: TGTGCCAGCAGCAAAATGGCCCGTGGGGAAAATAAACTGTTTTTT.

This sequence joins TRBV11-3 and TRBJ2-3, with D perhaps matching TRBD1 (5 bases). Germline assignment: CDR1 SGHNT and CDR2 YENEEA. V lost 5 bases to trimming and J lost 3 bases, with 12 bases between them. The CDR3 is made up of 14 amino acids. CDR3 sequence reads: CASSPGARTDTQYF. The CDR3, as DNA: TGTGCCAGCAGCCCTGGGGCGAGGACAGATACGCAGTATTTT.

The chain uses TRBV4-1 and TRBJ2-7, with D possibly being TRBD1 (5 bases). Germline V CDR1 and CDR2: MGHRA, YSYEKL. The CDR3 sequence is 12 residues long. V lost 9 bases to trimming and J lost 2 bases, with 11 bases between them. The CDR3 DNA sequence: TGCGCCAGGACAGCCTCCACCTACGAGCAGTACTTC. This encodes CARTASTYEQYF.

The V call is TRBV7-9, the J call TRBJ2-7; 11 positions agree with TRBD1. This CDR3 comprises 16 residues. Germline V lookup: CDR1 SEHNR, CDR2 FQNEAQ (reference sequence). Trimming at V came to 5 bases and at J to 1 base, leaving 7 bases not matched to a gene. The CDR3 nucleotides are TGTGCCAGCAGCCCGGGGGACAGGGGGGTGTCCTACGAGCAGTACTTC. It codes for CASSPGDRGVSYEQYF.

With respect to this clone: Within the sample, other DNA sequences also encode this same CDR3. CDR3 bases: TGCGCCAGCAGCCCGGGACAGGGGGGTAATGAGCAGTTCTTC. Its translation: CASSPGQGGNEQFF. The chain combines TRBV5-1 with TRBJ2-1, with 11 bases fitting TRBD1. The junction had 4 bases not matched to a gene; V was cut back by 4 bases and J by 7 bases. The CDR3 has 14 amino acids. From germline, CDR1 is SGHRS and CDR2 YFSETQ.

The rearrangement links TRBV19 to TRBJ2-6, with 8 bases aligning to TRBD1. The CDR3 length is 16 residues. Trimming removed 9 bases from V and 2 bases from J; junction bases left unmatched: 9. The germline V gene has CDR1 LNHDA and CDR2 SQIVND (reference sequence). The DNA of the CDR3 is TGTGCCAGCGGGGACAGGAAACCGACTGGGGCCAACGTCCTGACTTTC. Protein product: CASGDRKPTGANVLTF.

The chain combines TRBV10-3 with TRBJ2-1, with a possible D match to TRBD2 (6 bases). Germline loops: CDR1 ENHRY, CDR2 SYGVKD. The CDR3 has 15 amino acids. Trimming took off 2 bases at V and 7 bases at J, with 15 bases between the two ends. The chain's CDR3 is CAISELTGAGNEQFF. The CDR3 nucleotides read TGTGCCATCAGTGAGCTTACGGGAGCCGGGAATGAGCAGTTCTTC.

This chain connects TRBV9 to TRBJ1-4; D unclear. Germline values: CDR1 SGDLS, CDR2 YYNGEE. The CDR3 is 13 residues long. The V end lost 4 bases, the J end lost 4 bases, and 8 bases lay between the germline ends. This CDR3 is CASSRQSNEKLFF. CDR3 sequence (DNA): TGTGCCAGCAGCAGGCAGAGTAATGAAAAACTGTTTTTT.

The gene calls are TRBV5-4 and TRBJ2-1; TRBD2 aligns across 10 bases. The CDR3 covers 17 residues. The germline gives CDR1 SGHNT, CDR2 YYREEE (reference sequence). V gave up 1 base and J gave up 6 bases; unmatched junction bases: 10. The CDR3 nucleotides are TGTGCCAGCAGCTTGAAAGGTCTAGCGGGAGTGGGCAATGAGCAGTTCTTC. As protein: CASSLKGLAGVGNEQFF.

This clone showed up just once. The rearrangement joins TRBV7-8 to TRBJ1-2; no firm D call. Trimming cost V 8 bases and J 8 bases, with 18 bases left between them. The CDR3 consists of 13 residues. Germline assignment: CDR1 SGHVS and CDR2 FQNEAQ. CDR3 in amino acids: CASSLPAQEGYTF. The CDR3 DNA follows: TGTGCCAGCTCCCTCCCTGCCCAGGAAGGCTACACCTTC.

The genes are TRBV9 and TRBJ2-3, with D unclear. The CDR3 loop spans 15 amino acids. V dropped 1 base and J dropped 3 bases, with 12 bases sitting between them. CDR1 and CDR2 (germline): SGDLS, YYNGEE. The CDR3 sequence is CASSVPRRGTDTQYF. The CDR3 bases are TGTGCCAGCAGCGTACCCCGAAGAGGAACAGATACGCAGTATTTT.

The V and J genes are TRBV7-9 and TRBJ1-2; no clear D. Germline V gene sequence: CDR1 SEHNR, CDR2 FQNEAQ (reference sequence). Trimming shortened V by 1 base and J by 5 bases, and 14 bases separated the two germline ends. The CDR3 has 15 amino acids. The CDR3 region has the DNA TGTGCCAGCAGCTTAGGGTCGACATCAGTTTATGGCTACACCTTC. It encodes CASSLGSTSVYGYTF.

This chain links TRBV28 with TRBJ1-2; D is ambiguous. The CDR3 covers 17 residues. V shed 3 bases and J shed 2 bases, with 19 bases lying between them. CDR1 MDHEN and CDR2 SYDVKM come from the germline V gene. The CDR3 sequence is CASSFILTAALNYGYTF. The CDR3 DNA follows: TGTGCCAGCAGTTTTATCCTTACAGCGGCCCTCAACTATGGCTACACCTTC.

This CDR3 is CASSWGGAGNEKLFF. The CDR3 DNA reads as TGTGCCAGCAGCTGGGGTGGGGCTGGTAATGAAAAACTGTTTTTT. The V and J genes are TRBV5-4 and TRBJ1-4, with D perhaps TRBD1 (5 bases). Trimming stripped 3 bases from V and 4 bases from J, with 13 bases between. The CDR3 is 15 amino acids. Looked up from germline, CDR1 is SGHNT and CDR2 is YYREEE (reference sequence).

This clone was counted a single time. This chain joins TRBV5-6 and TRBJ2-3; no firm D call. The CDR3 runs to 16 residues. Germline CDR1 SGHDT, CDR2 YYEEEE. The V and J ends lost 1 base and 8 bases respectively, with 20 bases between them. CDR3 sequence: CASSLRALKLPSTQYF. The CDR3, as DNA: TGTGCCAGCAGCTTGAGGGCCCTAAAACTCCCGTCTACGCAGTATTTT.

CDR3 in amino acids: CASSRTGAFQETQYF. The CDR3 DNA is TGCGCCAGCAGCCGGACTGGGGCTTTCCAAGAGACCCAGTACTTC. This chain joins TRBV5-1 and TRBJ2-5; D possibly matches TRBD1 or TRBD2 (5 bases each). This CDR3 contains 15 residues. Germline V gene sequence: CDR1 SGHRS, CDR2 YFSETQ. Trimming shortened V by 4 bases and J by 1 base, and 14 bases separated the two germline ends.

The chain uses TRBV28 and TRBJ2-7; the match to TRBD1 covers 9 bases. Trimming cost V 5 bases and J 3 bases; bases outside gene matches: 8. Germline V gene data show CDR1 as MDHEN and CDR2 as SYDVKM. The CDR3 totals 15 residues. The CDR3 region is CASSRSGTGYYEQYF. CDR3 coding DNA: TGTGCCAGCAGTCGATCCGGGACAGGGTACTACGAGCAGTACTTC.

J is TRBJ1-4 and V is TRBV9, with 10 bases matching TRBD1. V trimming: 0 bases; J trimming: 8 bases; junction bases outside the gene matches: 4. Germline values: CDR1 SGDLS, CDR2 YYNGEE. CDR3 length: 15 residues. CDR3 nucleotides: TGTGCCAGCAGCGTAGTAGGGGACAGGGGAGAAAAACTGTTTTTT. It specifies CASSVVGDRGEKLFF.

The chain has TRBV6-6 and TRBJ1-2; no firm D call. The germline V and J ends were trimmed by 7 bases and 1 base, with 7 bases remaining between them. Germline V gene lookup returns CDR1 MNHNY and CDR2 SVGAGI (reference sequence). The CDR3 contains 12 residues. The CDR3 protein is CASKGGNYGYTF. The CDR3 DNA reads as TGTGCCAGCAAAGGTGGTAACTATGGCTACACCTTC.

CDR3 amino acids: CASRAQGIYGYTF. The CDR3 coding sequence is TGTGCCAGCAGGGCCCAGGGTATCTATGGCTACACCTTC. The V gene is TRBV28, the J gene TRBJ1-2; perhaps TRBD1 as D (5 bases). The CDR3 is made up of 13 amino acids. The germline gives CDR1 MDHEN, CDR2 SYDVKM. Trimming took off 6 bases at V and 4 bases at J, with 12 bases between the two ends.

V and J are TRBV27 and TRBJ2-1, with 13 bases that match TRBD2. J lost 3 bases, V lost 6 bases, and 11 bases had no gene match. The germline V gene has CDR1 MNHEY and CDR2 SMNVEV (reference sequence). This CDR3 is 18 amino acids long. CDR3: CASSLPPGLAGSYNEQFF. CDR3 nucleotides: TGTGCCAGCAGCCTACCGCCGGGACTAGCGGGAAGCTACAATGAGCAGTTCTTC.

The chain carries TRBV28 and TRBJ1-1; no reliable D call. V was trimmed by 6 bases and J by 5 bases, leaving 19 bases between them. The germline V gene has CDR1 MDHEN and CDR2 SYDVKM. This CDR3 region has 15 residues. The CDR3 nucleotides read TGTGCCAGCAGCTTAGCCTGGCGGCCCGGGACTGAAGCTTTCTTT. Its protein product is CASSLAWRPGTEAFF.